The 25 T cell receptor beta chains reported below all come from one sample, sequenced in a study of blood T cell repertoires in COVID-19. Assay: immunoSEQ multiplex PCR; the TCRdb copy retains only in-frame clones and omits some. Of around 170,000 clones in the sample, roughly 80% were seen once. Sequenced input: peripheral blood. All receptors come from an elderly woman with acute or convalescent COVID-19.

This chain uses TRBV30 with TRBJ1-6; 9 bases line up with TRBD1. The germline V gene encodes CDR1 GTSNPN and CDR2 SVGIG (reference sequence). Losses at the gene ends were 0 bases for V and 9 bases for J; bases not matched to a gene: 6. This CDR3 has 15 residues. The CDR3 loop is CAWSVRGQGSSPLHF. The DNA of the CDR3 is TGTGCCTGGAGTGTAAGGGGACAGGGTAGTTCACCCCTCCACTTT.

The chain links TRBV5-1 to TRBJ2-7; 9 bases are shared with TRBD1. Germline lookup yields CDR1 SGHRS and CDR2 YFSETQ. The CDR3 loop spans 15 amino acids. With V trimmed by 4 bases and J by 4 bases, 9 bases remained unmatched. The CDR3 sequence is CASSRQGTGIYEQYF. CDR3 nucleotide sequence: TGCGCCAGCAGCCGCCAGGGGACAGGGATATACGAGCAGTACTTC.

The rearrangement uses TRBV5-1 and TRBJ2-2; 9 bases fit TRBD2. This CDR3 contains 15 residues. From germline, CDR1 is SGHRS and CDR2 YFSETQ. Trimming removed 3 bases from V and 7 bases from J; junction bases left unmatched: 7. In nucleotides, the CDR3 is TGCGCCAGCAGCTCTAGCGGGATGGAGGGCGGGGAGCTGTTTTTT. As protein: CASSSSGMEGGELFF.

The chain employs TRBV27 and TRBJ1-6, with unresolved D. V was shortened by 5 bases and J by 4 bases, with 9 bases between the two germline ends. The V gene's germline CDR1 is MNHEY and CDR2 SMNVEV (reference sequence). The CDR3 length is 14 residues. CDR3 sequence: CASSPRTYNSPLHF. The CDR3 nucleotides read TGTGCCAGCAGTCCCCGAACTTATAATTCACCCCTCCACTTT.

CDR3 sequence (DNA): TGTGCCAGCAGTTTTGGGACTGCCCCCTACGAGCAGTACTTC. Protein sequence: CASSFGTAPYEQYF. This sequence joins TRBV28 and TRBJ2-7; possible D gene TRBD2, 6 bases. The CDR3 runs to 14 residues. Deletions cut 3 bases from V and 2 bases from J, with 11 bases between. Germline-derived CDR1 and CDR2 are MDHEN and SYDVKM.

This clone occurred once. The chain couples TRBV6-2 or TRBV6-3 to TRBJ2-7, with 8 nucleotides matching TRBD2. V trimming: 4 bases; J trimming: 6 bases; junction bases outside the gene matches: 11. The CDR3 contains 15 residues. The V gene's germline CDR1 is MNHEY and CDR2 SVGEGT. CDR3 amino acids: CASSFPAGTRSEQYF. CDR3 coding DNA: TGTGCCAGCAGTTTTCCCGCCGGGACTAGAAGCGAGCAGTACTTC.

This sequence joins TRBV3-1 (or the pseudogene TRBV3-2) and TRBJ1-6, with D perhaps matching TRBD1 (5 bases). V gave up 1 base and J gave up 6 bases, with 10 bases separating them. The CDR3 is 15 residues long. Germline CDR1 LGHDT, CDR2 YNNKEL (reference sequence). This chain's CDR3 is CASSQGGHPNSPLHF. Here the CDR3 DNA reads TGTGCCAGCAGCCAAGGTGGACACCCTAATTCACCCCTCCACTTT.

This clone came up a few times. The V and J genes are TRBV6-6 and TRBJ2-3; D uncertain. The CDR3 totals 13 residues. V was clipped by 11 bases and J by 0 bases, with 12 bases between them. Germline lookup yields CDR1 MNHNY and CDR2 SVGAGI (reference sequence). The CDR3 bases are TGTGCCGGAGCCGGCGGAAGCACAGATACGCAGTATTTT. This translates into CAGAGGSTDTQYF.

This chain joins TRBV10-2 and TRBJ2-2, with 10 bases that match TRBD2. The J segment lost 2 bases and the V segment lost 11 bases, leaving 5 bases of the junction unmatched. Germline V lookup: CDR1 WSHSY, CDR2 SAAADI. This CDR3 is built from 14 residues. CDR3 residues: CAGSGGRNTGELFF. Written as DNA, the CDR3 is TGCGCCGGTAGCGGGGGGCGAAACACCGGGGAGCTGTTTTTT.

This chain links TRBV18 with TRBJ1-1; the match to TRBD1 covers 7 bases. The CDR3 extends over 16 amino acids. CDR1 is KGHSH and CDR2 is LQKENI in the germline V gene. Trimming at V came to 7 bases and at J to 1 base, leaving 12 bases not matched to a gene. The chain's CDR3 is CASWGTESGRNTEAFF. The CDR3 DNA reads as TGTGCCAGCTGGGGGACAGAATCCGGGAGGAACACTGAAGCTTTCTTT. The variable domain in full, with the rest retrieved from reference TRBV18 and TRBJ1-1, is NAGVMQNPRHLVRRRGQEARLRCSPMKGHSHVYWYRQLPEEGLKFMVYLQKENIIDESGMPKERFSAEFPKEGPSILRIQQVVRGDSAAYFCASWGTESGRNTEAFFGQGTRLTVV.

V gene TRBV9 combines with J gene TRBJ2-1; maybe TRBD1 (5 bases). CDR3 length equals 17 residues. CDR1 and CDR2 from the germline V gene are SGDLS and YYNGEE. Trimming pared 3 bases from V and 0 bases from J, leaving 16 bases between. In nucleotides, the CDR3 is TGTGCCAGCAGCGCAGCCCCAGGGCAGGCCTCCTACAATGAGCAGTTCTTC. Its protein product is CASSAAPGQASYNEQFF.

The CDR3 sequence: CASIKGEVTEAFF. The CDR3, as DNA: TGTGCCAGTATAAAAGGGGAGGTCACTGAAGCTTTCTTT. The rearrangement joins TRBV19 to TRBJ1-1, with D possibly matching TRBD1 (5 bases). Germline CDR1 and CDR2: LNHDA and SQIVND (reference sequence). The CDR3 contains 13 residues. Trimming stripped 7 bases from V and 4 bases from J, with 13 bases between.

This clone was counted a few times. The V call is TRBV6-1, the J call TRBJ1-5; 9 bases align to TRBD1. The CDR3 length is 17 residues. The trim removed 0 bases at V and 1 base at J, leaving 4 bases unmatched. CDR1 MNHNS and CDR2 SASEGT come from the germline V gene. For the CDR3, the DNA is TGTGCCAGCAGTGAAGCCGGACAGGGGCCGAGCAATCAGCCCCAGCATTTT. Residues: CASSEAGQGPSNQPQHF.

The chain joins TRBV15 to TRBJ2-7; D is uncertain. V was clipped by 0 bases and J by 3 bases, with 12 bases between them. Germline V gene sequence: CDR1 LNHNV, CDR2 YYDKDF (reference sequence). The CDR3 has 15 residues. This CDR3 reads CATSRDKSTSYEQYF. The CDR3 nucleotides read TGTGCCACCAGCAGAGATAAGTCAACCAGCTACGAGCAGTACTTC.

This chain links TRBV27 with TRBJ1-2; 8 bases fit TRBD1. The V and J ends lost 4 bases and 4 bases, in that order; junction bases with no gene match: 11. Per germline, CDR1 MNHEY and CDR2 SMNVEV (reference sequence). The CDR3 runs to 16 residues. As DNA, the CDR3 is TGTGCCAGCAGTTCGTCTTCCGGGACAGGCGTCTATGGCTACACCTTC. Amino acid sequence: CASSSSSGTGVYGYTF.

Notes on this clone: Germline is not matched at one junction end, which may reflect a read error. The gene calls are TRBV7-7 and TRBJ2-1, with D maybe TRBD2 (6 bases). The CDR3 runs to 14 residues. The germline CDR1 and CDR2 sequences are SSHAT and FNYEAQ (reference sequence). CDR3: CASSLMGGSDEQFF. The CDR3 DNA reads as TGTGCTAGCAGCTTAATGGGGGGTTCGGATGAGCAGTTCTTC.

CDR3 sequence: CASKGAFGSPLHF. DNA of the CDR3: TGTGCCAGCAAGGGGGCGTTTGGGTCACCCCTCCACTTT. The genes are TRBV6-5 and TRBJ1-6; 7 bases fit TRBD1. The CDR3 has 13 residues. The trim removed 7 bases at V and 10 bases at J, leaving 7 bases unmatched. In germline, CDR1 is MNHEY, CDR2 SVGAGI.

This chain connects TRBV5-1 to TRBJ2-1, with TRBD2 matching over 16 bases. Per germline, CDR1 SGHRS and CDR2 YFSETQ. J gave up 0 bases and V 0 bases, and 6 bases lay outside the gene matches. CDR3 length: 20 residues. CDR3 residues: CASSLETGLAGGSSYNEQFF. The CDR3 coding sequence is TGCGCCAGCAGCTTGGAAACGGGACTAGCGGGGGGGAGCTCCTACAATGAGCAGTTCTTC.

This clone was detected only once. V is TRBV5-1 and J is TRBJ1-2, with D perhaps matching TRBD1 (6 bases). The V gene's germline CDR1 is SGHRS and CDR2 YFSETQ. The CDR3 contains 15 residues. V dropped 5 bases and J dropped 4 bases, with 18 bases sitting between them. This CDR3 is CASRPSGGRSYGYTF. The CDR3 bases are TGCGCCAGCAGACCCAGCGGGGGCAGGAGCTATGGCTACACCTTC.

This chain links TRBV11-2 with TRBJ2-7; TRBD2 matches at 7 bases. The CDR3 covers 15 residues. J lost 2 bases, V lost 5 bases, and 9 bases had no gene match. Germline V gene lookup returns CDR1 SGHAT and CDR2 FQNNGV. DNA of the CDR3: TGTGCCAGCAGCCCCCCCGGCGGGAGAACCTACGAGCAGTACTTC. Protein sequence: CASSPPGGRTYEQYF.

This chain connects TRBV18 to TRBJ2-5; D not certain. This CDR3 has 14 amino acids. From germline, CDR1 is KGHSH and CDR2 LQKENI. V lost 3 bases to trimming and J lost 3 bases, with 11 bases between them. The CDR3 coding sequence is TGTGCCAGCTCACCCGACACGGTGAAAGAGACCCAGTACTTC. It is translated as CASSPDTVKETQYF.

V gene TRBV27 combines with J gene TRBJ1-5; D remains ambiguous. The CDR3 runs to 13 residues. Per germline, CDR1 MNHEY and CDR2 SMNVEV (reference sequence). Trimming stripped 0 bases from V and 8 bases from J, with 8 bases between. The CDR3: CASSLSGREPQHF. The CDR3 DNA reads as TGTGCCAGCAGTTTATCGGGTCGGGAGCCCCAGCATTTT.

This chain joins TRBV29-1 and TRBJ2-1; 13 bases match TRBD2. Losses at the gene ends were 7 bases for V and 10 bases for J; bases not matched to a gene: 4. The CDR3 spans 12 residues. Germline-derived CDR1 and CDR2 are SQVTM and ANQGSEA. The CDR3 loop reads CSGGLAGDEQFF. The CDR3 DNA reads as TGCAGCGGCGGACTAGCGGGAGACGAGCAGTTCTTC.

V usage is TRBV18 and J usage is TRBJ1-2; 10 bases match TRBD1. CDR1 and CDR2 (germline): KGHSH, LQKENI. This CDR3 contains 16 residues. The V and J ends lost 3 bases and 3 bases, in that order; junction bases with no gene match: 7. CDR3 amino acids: CASSPVPGTGDYGYTF. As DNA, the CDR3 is TGTGCCAGCTCACCCGTCCCCGGGACAGGGGACTATGGCTACACCTTC.

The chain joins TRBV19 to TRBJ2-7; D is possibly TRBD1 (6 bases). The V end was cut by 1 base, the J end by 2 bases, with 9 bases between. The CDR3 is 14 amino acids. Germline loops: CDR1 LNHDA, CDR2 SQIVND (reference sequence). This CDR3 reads CASSIGGLAYEQYF. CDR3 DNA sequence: TGTGCCAGTAGTATAGGGGGGCTAGCCTACGAGCAGTACTTC.